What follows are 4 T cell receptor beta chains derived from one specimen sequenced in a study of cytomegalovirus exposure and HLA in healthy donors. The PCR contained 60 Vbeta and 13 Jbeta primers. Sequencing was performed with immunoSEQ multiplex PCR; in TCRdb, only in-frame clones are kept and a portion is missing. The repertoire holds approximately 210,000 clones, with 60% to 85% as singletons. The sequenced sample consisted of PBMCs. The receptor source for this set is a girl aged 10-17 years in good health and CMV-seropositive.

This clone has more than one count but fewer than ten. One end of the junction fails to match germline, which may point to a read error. The CDR3: CASSQEWASGGAYNEQFF. CDR3 nucleotide sequence: TGCGCCAGCAGCCAAGAGTGGGCTAGCGGGGGGGCCTATAATGAGCAGTTCTTC. This sequence joins TRBV4-1 and TRBJ2-1; TRBD2 matches 12 bases. Looked up from germline, CDR1 is MGHRA and CDR2 is YSYEKL. The CDR3 contains 18 residues.

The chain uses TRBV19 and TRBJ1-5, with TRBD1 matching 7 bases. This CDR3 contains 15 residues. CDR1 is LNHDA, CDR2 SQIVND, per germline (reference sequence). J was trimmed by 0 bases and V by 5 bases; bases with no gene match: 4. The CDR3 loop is CASSSGQISNQPQHF. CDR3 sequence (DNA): TGTGCCAGTAGTTCGGGACAGATTAGCAATCAGCCCCAGCATTTT.

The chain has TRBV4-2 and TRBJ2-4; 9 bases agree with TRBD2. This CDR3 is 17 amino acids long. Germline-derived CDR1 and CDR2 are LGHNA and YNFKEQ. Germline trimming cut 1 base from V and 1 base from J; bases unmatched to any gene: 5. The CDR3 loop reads CASSQAGGGAAKNIQYF. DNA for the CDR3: TGTGCCAGCAGCCAAGCGGGCGGGGGGGCTGCCAAAAACATTCAGTACTTC.

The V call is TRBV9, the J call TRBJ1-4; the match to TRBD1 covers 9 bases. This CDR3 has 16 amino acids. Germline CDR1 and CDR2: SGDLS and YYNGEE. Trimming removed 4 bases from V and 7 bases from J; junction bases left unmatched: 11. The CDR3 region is CASSRRWDRVAEKLFF. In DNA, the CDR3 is TGTGCCAGCAGCCGAAGGTGGGACAGGGTAGCTGAAAAACTGTTTTTT.